These T cell receptor beta chains were read from a single sample in a study of CD8 T cells in Susac syndrome. TCRdb re-called the immunoSEQ multiplex PCR reads through MiXCR, storing one row per CDR3 protein. The sample consists of 200,000 to 250,000 distinct CDR3 sequences, 92% of them appearing once. Material: CD8+ T cells from PBMCs. The receptors stem from a human donor with multiple sclerosis. CDR3s include the opening cysteine and the closing phenylalanine or tryptophan. A D gene is named only where the DNA matches it firmly. Some rows have no size entry. The others give once, few or many, or a class for an expanded clone.

j_gene	v_gene	d_gene	abundance	CDR3nt	CDR3aa
TRBJ2-1	TRBV19	-	-	TGTGCCAGTAGTATAGGAGGAGGGGACCTTATCCTATACAATGAGCAGTTCTTC	CASSIGGGDLILYNEQFF
TRBJ1-1	TRBV27	-	-	TGTGCCAGCAGTCTAAACCCCCCGGGACCGCTGAACACTGAAGCTTTCTTT	CASSLNPPGPLNTEAFF
TRBJ2-1	TRBV6-1	-	-	TGTGCCAGCAGTCGAATTAGCGGATTCTCCTACAATGAGCAGTTCTTC	CASSRISGFSYNEQFF
TRBJ2-5	TRBV11-2	-	-	TGTGCCAGCACCTTGACCTTACAGCCTTCGTGGGAGACCCAGTACTTC	CASTLTLQPSWETQYF
TRBJ2-2	TRBV3-1	-	-	TGTGCCAGCAGCCAAACGGGGGGCTATAACACCGGGGAGCTGTTTTTT	CASSQTGGYNTGELFF
TRBJ2-3	TRBV10-3	-	-	TGTGCCATCAGTGACGGTCGGGTCACAGATACGCAGTATTTT	CAISDGRVTDTQYF
TRBJ2-3	TRBV29-1	-	-	TGCAGCGTCCCCTCGGCGGGCCAGAGGAACACAGATACGCAGTATTTT	CSVPSAGQRNTDTQYF
TRBJ2-5	TRBV14	-	-	TGTGCCAGCATGCATCGACCGAAGGACCAAGAGACCCAGTACTTC	CASMHRPKDQETQYF
TRBJ2-3	TRBV4-1	-	-	TGCGCCAGCAGCCCCCGGAACAGGGATGGAACAGATACGCAGTATTTT	CASSPRNRDGTDTQYF
TRBJ1-5	TRBV6-1	-	-	TGTGCCAGCAGTGAAGACTGGGGGCAGCCCCAGCATTTT	CASSEDWGQPQHF
TRBJ1-1	TRBV19	-	once	TGTGCCAGTTGGGATGGGCGCCTGAACACTGAAGCTTTCTTT	CASWDGRLNTEAFF
TRBJ2-5	TRBV6-2/TRBV6-3	-	-	TGTGCCAGCAGTTACACGGCGGGGCCTAAGATGGGGACCCAGTACTTC	CASSYTAGPKMGTQYF
TRBJ1-1	TRBV7-9	TRBD1	-	TGTGCCAGCAGCCCAGGGGGGTGGCTTGAAGCTTTCTTT	CASSPGGWLEAFF
TRBJ2-7	TRBV5-1	-	once	TGCGCCAGCAGTTATTATGGGGCGGCTTCCTACGAGCAGTACTTC	CASSYYGAASYEQYF
TRBJ2-5	TRBV25-1	TRBD1	-	TGTGCCAGCAGTCCCGGACAGGGCTTGGAGACCCAGTACTTC	CASSPGQGLETQYF
TRBJ2-7	TRBV10-3	TRBD2	-	TGTGCCATCAGACCTGGCGGGGGGGCGGAGAACGAGCAGTACTTC	CAIRPGGGAENEQYF
TRBJ2-2	TRBV5-6	-	-	TGTGCCAGCAGCTTGCCCGGGACGGTGAACACCGGGGAGCTGTTTTTT	CASSLPGTVNTGELFF
TRBJ2-7	TRBV7-2	-	once	TGTGCCAGCAGCTTATTAAGCGAGCAGTACTTC	CASSLLSEQYF
TRBJ1-6	TRBV5-1	-	once	TGCGCCAGCAGCTTGGACATAGGGGGTGATAATTCACCCCTCCACTTT	CASSLDIGGDNSPLHF
TRBJ2-3	TRBV20-1	TRBD2	-	TGCAGTGCTAACGACAGACTAGCGGGAGGGCCCGATACGCAGTATTTT	CSANDRLAGGPDTQYF
TRBJ2-1	TRBV29-1	-	-	TGCAGCGCTGACGCGGGACAACAGTTCTTC	CSADAGQQFF
TRBJ1-1	TRBV6-2/TRBV6-3	-	-	TGTGCCAGCAGTTACTCTGCTATGAACACTGAAGCTTTCTTT	CASSYSAMNTEAFF
TRBJ2-7	TRBV5-6	TRBD1	-	TGTGCCAGCAGGGGACAGGGGGGAGTCTACGAGCAGTACTTC	CASRGQGGVYEQYF
TRBJ2-7	TRBV24-1	TRBD1	-	TGTGCCACCAGTGAGCGCCCGGGACAGGGCATCCACGAGCAGTACTTC	CATSERPGQGIHEQYF
TRBJ2-2	TRBV6-2/TRBV6-3	-	-	TGTGCCAGCCGGGACATGATGGACGTCGGGGAGCTGTTTTTT	CASRDMMDVGELFF
TRBJ1-1	TRBV11-2	TRBD1	-	TGTGCCAGCAGCTTGACAGGGGCAGGCACTGAAGCTTTCTTT	CASSLTGAGTEAFF
TRBJ2-3	TRBV9	-	-	TGTGCCAGCAGGGAACAGGGAACGGATACGCAGTATTTT	CASREQGTDTQYF
TRBJ1-5	TRBV27	-	-	TGTGCCAGCGGAGGGACAATCAATCAGCCCCAGCATTTT	CASGGTINQPQHF
TRBJ2-1	TRBV19	TRBD2	-	TGTGCCGCGGGGAGCGGGAAGGGGTCTGAGCAGTTCTTC	CAAGSGKGSEQFF
TRBJ2-1	TRBV12-3/TRBV12-4	TRBD2	-	TGTGCCAGCAGCACATCCCTTATCCGGACTAGCGGGGACAATGAGCAGTTCTTC	CASSTSLIRTSGDNEQFF
TRBJ1-2	TRBV5-6	-	once	TGTGCCAGCAGGTCCGGAGGGCCCTATGGCTACACCTTC	CASRSGGPYGYTF
TRBJ2-5	TRBV27	TRBD2	-	TGTGCCAGCAGTACAGTGGGACTAGGGGAGACCCAGTACTTC	CASSTVGLGETQYF
TRBJ2-5	TRBV4-2	TRBD1	-	TGTGCCAGCAGCCAAATGAGGGACAGCCAAGAGACCCAGTACTTC	CASSQMRDSQETQYF
TRBJ2-1	TRBV19	-	-	TGTGCCAGTAGTGTACAGGGAATTGAGCAGTTCTTC	CASSVQGIEQFF
TRBJ2-7	TRBV6-2/TRBV6-3	-	-	TGTGCCAGCAGTTCGGACGGACTTTCCTACGAGCAGTACTTC	CASSSDGLSYEQYF
TRBJ2-1	TRBV13	-	-	TGTGCCAGCAGCTTAGGACTAGCAGAGGGGGAGCAGTTCTTC	CASSLGLAEGEQFF